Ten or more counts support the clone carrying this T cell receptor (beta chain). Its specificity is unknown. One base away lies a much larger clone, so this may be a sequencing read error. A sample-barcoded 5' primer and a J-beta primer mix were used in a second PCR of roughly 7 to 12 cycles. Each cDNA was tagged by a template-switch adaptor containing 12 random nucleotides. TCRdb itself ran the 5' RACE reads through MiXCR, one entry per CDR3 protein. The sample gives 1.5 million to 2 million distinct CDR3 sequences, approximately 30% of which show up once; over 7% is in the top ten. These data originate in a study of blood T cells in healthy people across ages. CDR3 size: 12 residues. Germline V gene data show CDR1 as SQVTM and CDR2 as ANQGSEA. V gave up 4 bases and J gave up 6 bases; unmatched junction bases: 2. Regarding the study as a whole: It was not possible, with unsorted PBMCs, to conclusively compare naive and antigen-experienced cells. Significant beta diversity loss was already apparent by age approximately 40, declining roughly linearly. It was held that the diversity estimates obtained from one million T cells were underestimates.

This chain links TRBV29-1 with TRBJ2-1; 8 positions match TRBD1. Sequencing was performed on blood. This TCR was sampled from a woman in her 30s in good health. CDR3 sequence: CSVAGTGNEQFF. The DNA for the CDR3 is TGCAGCGTTGCGGGGACAGGCAATGAGCAGTTCTTC.